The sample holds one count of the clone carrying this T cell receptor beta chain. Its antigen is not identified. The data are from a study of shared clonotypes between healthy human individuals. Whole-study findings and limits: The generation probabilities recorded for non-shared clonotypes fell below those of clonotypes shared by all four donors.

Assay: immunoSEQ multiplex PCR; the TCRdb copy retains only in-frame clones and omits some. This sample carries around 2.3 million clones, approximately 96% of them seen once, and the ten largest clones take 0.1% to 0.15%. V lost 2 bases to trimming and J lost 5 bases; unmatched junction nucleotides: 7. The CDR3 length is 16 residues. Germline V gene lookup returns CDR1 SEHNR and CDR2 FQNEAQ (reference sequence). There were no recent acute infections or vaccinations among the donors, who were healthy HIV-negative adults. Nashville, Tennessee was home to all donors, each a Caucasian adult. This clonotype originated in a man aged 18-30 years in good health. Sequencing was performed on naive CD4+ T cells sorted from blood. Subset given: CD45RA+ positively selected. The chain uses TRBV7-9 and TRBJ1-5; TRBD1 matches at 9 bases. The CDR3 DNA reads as TGTGCCAGCAGCTTATGGGGACGACAGGGGGATCAGCCCCAGCATTTT. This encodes CASSLWGRQGDQPQHF.